This T cell receptor (beta chain) emerged from a study of cytomegalovirus exposure and HLA in healthy donors. From germline, CDR1 is SGDLS and CDR2 YYNGEE. Trimming cost V 0 bases and J 4 bases; bases outside gene matches: 8. The CDR3 consists of 16 residues. Some clones are missing from TCRdb's copy, which holds only in-frame ones; the method was immunoSEQ multiplex PCR. The table shows about 160,000 clones, with around 90% occurring only once. Study results and caveats: Rare TCR sequences dominated, though some public TCRs recurred in many donors. It was found in a later analysis that first-cohort TCR clusters tended to co-occur in the 90 to 150 validation repertoires.

Only one count was recorded for this clone. What it binds is unknown. Separate from the approximately 700-subject first cohort was the 120-subject validation cohort, to which the donors belonged. This chain links TRBV9 with TRBJ2-5; TRBD2 matches at 8 bases. This receptor was identified in a woman younger than 30 in good health and CMV-seropositive. Sequenced: PBMCs. In nucleotides, the CDR3 is TGTGCCAGCAGCGTAGAGAGACAGGCGGGGGGAGAGACCCAGTACTTC. This translates into CASSVERQAGGETQYF.